The present TCR beta chain was sequenced within a study of blood T cell repertoires in COVID-19. Study context: Material from acute and convalescent COVID-19 was sourced from the United States, Italy and Spain. Sources were T cells, B-cell-depleted T cells, or PBMCs; the material itself was cDNA or gDNA.

V was clipped by 6 bases and J by 5 bases, with 19 bases between them. CDR1 is MNHEY and CDR2 is SVGAGI in the germline V gene. CDR3 size: 15 residues. In the source study's methods: Cell counts per sample came from amplifying reference gene primers. Some clones are missing from TCRdb's copy, which holds only in-frame ones; the method was immunoSEQ multiplex PCR. V, J and clone size were drawn from that table, and D and trimming were deduced from the DNA. The sample lists under 130,000 clones, approximately 72% seen once, with roughly 21% in the top ten. Sequencing was done on a sample of peripheral blood. J is TRBJ1-1 and V is TRBV6-5; perhaps TRBD1 as D (5 bases). The TCR comes from a woman in her 70s with acute or convalescent COVID-19. In DNA, the CDR3 is TGTGCCAGCAGCCAACCGGGAGGAGGGGAGACTGAAGCTTTCTTT. Protein: CASSQPGGGETEAFF.